This T cell receptor (beta chain) derives from a study of chemoradiotherapy in HPV16-positive cancers. Findings and caveats of the study: Candidate HPV-specific clones and E7-related TCR motifs grew in tumor during treatment. HPV-responsive T-cell expansion during chemoradiotherapy was linked to improved recurrence-free survival in HPV16-positive patients.

Sequenced by immunoSEQ multiplex PCR; TCRdb stores in-frame clones only, minus some. This table has 13,000 to 15,000 clones, around nine tenths appearing once. The CDR3 contains 11 residues. CDR1 is MNHEY and CDR2 is SVGAGI in the germline V gene. Trimming removed 7 bases at V and 2 bases at J, with 6 bases between. Note on this clone: Its specificity is not known.

This specimen was blood, taken from a patient who underwent chemoradiotherapy. The sequence was collected from a human donor with HPV-associated anogenital cancer. This chain links TRBV6-5 with TRBJ2-7; perhaps TRBD2 as D (6 bases). The CDR3 region is CASTGAYEQYF. The CDR3 bases are TGTGCCAGCACGGGGGCCTACGAGCAGTACTTC.